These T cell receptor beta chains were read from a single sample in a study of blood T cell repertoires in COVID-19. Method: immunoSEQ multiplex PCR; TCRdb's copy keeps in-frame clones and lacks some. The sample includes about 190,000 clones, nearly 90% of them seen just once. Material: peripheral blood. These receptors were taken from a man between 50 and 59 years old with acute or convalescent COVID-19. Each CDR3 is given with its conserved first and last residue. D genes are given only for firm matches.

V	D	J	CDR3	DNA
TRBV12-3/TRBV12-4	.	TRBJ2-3	CASSSDRDYTQYF	TGTGCCAGCAGTTCCGACAGGGACTATACGCAGTATTTT
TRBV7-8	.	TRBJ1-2	CASSLAATGNYGYTF	TGTGCCAGCAGCTTAGCAGCAACAGGGAACTATGGCTACACCTTC
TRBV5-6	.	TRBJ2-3	CASSLAKTDTQYF	TGTGCCAGCAGTCTAGCGAAAACAGATACGCAGTATTTT
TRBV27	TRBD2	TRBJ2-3	CASKNPPGLAGWDTQYF	TGTGCCAGCAAAAACCCTCCGGGACTAGCGGGGTGGGATACGCAGTATTTT
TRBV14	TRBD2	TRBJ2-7	CASSLSGGNTYEQYF	TGTGCCAGCAGCCTTAGCGGGGGAAACACCTACGAGCAGTACTTC
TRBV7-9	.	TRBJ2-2	CASSVLGRGHTGELFF	TGTGCCAGCAGCGTTCTTGGGCGGGGGCACACCGGGGAGCTGTTTTTT
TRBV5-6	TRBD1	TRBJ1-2	CASSWDRRGYTF	TGTGCCAGCAGCTGGGACAGACGGGGCTACACCTTC
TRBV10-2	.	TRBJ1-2	CASSEDRRRNGYTF	TGCGCCAGCAGTGAGGACAGGAGGAGGAATGGCTACACCTTC
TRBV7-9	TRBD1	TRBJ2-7	CASRPRQGANSYEQYF	TGTGCCAGCAGGCCTAGACAGGGGGCAAACTCCTACGAGCAGTACTTC
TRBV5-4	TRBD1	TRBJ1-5	CASSSGQHNQPQHF	TGTGCCAGCAGCTCGGGACAGCACAATCAGCCCCAGCATTTT
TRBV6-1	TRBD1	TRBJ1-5	CASSEGQGAYNQPQHF	TGTGCCAGCAGTGAAGGACAGGGGGCCTACAATCAGCCCCAGCATTTT
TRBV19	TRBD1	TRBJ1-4	CASRDRGFSTNEKLFF	TGTGCCAGTAGGGACAGGGGGTTCTCAACTAATGAAAAACTGTTTTTT